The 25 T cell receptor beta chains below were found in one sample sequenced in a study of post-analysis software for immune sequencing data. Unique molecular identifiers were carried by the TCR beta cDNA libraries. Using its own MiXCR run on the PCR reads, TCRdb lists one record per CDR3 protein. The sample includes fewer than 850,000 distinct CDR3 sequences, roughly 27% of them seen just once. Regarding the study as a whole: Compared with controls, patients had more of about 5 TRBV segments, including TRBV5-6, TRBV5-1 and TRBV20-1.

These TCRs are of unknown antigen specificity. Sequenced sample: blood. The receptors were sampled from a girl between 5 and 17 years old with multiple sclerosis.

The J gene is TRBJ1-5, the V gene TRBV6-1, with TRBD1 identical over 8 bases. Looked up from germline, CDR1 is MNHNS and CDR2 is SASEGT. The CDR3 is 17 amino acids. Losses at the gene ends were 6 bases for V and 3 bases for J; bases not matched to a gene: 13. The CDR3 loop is CASSHKRGQVNNQPQHF. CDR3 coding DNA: TGTGCCAGCAGCCACAAGAGGGGACAGGTTAACAATCAGCCCCAGCATTTT.

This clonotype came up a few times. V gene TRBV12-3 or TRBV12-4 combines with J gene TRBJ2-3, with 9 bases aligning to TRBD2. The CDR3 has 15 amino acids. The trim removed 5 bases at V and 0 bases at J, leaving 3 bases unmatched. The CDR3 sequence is CASSLSGGSTDTQYF. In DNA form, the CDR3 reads TGTGCCAGCAGTCTCAGCGGGGGGAGCACAGATACGCAGTATTTT.

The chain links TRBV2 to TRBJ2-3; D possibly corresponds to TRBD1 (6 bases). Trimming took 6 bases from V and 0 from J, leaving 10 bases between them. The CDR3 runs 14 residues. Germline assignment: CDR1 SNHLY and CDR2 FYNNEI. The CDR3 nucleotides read TGTGCCAGCAGGGACAGAACCAGCACAGATACGCAGTATTTT. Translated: CASRDRTSTDTQYF.

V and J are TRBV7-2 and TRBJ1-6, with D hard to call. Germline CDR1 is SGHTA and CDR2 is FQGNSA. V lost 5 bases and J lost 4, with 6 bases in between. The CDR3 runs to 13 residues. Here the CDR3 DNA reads TGTGCCAGCAGCCTAGGTTATAATTCACCCCTCCACTTT. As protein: CASSLGYNSPLHF.

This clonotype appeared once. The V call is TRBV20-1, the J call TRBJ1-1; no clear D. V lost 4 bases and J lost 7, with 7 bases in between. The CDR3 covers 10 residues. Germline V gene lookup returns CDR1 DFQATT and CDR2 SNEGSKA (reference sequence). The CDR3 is CSANFLEAFF. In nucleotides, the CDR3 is TGCAGTGCTAATTTCCTTGAAGCTTTCTTT.

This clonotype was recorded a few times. The CDR3 DNA reads as TGTGCCAGCAGCGCTGCACTAGTCCCTAGCAATGAGCAGTTCTTC. Translating it yields CASSAALVPSNEQFF. The chain recombines TRBV7-9 with TRBJ2-1; D is perhaps TRBD2 (5 bases). CDR3 length: 15 residues. Germline V gene lookup returns CDR1 SEHNR and CDR2 FQNEAQ (reference sequence). Trimming cost V 5 bases and J 6 bases, with 17 bases left between them.

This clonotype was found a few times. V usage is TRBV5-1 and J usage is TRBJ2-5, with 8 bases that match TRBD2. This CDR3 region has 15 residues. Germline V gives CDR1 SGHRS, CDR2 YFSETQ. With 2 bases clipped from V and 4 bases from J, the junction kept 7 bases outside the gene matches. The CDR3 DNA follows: TGCGCCAGCAGCTTATACGCGGGAGGTCCAGAGACCCAGTACTTC. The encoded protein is CASSLYAGGPETQYF. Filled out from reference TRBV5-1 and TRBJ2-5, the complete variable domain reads KAGVTQTPRYLIKTRGQQVTLSCSPISGHRSVSWYQQTPGQGLQFLFEYFSETQRNKGNFPGRFSGRQFSNSRSEMNVSTLELGDSALYLCASSLYAGGPETQYFGPGTRLLVL.

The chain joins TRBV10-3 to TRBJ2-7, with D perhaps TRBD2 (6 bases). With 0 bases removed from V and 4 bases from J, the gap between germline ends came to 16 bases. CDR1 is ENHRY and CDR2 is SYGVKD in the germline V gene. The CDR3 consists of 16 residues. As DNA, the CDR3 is TGTGCCATCAGTGAGTCGAATGCGGGGTGGGGGTACGAGCAGTACTTC. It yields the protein CAISESNAGWGYEQYF.

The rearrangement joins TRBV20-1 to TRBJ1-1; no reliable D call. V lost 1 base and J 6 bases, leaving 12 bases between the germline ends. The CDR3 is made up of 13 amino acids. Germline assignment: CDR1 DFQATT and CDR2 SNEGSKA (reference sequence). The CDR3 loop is CSARGIGEAEAFF. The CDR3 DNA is TGCAGTGCTAGAGGAATCGGCGAGGCTGAAGCTTTCTTT.

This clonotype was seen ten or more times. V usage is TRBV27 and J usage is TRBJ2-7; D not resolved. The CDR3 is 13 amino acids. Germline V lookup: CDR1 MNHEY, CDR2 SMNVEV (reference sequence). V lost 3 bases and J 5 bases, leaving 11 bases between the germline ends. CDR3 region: CASSFARPDEQYF. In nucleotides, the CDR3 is TGTGCCAGCAGTTTTGCCAGGCCTGACGAGCAGTACTTC.

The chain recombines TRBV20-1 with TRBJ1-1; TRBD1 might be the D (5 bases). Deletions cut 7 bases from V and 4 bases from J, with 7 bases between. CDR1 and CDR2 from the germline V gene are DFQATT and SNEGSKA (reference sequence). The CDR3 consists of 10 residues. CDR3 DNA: TGCAGTGGGGGGGGCACTGAAGCTTTCTTT. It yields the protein CSGGGTEAFF.

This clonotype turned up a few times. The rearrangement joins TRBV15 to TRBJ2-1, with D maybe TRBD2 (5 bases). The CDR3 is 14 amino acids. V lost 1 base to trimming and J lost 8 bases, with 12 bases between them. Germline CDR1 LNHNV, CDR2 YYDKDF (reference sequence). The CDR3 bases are TGTGCCACCAGCAGAGCACTAGTGTTGCATGAGCAGTTCTTC. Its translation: CATSRALVLHEQFF.

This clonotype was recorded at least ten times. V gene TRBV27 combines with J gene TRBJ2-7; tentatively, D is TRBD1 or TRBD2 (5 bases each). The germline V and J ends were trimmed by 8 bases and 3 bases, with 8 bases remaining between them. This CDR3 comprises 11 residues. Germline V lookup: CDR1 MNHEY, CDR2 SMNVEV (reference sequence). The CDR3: CASRDLYEQYF. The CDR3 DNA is TGTGCCAGCCGGGACCTCTACGAGCAGTACTTC.

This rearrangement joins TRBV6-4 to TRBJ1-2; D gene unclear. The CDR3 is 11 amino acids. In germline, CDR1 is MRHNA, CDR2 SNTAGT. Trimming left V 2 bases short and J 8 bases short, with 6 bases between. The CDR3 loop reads CASSDREGYTF. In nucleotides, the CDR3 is TGTGCCAGCAGTGACAGGGAAGGCTACACCTTC.

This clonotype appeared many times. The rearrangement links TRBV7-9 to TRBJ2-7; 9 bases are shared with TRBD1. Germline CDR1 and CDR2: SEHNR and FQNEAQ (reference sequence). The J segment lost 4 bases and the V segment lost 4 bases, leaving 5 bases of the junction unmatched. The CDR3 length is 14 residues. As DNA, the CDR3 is TGTGCCAGCAGCTCGGGACAGGGTTATTACGAGCAGTACTTC. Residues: CASSSGQGYYEQYF.

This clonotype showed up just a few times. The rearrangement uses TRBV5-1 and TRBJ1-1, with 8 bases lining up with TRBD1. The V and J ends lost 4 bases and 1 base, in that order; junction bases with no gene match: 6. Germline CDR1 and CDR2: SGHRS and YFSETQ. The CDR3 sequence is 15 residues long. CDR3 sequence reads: CASSQRTGRNTEAFF. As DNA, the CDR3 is TGCGCCAGCAGCCAAAGGACAGGGCGGAACACTGAAGCTTTCTTT.

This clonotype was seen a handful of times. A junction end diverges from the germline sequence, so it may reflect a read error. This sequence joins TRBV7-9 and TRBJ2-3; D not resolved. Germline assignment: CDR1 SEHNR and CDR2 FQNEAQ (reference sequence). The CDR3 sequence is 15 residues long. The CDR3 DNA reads TGTGCCAGTAGCTTACGGCGGTTTAGCACAGATACGCAGTATTTT. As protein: CASSLRRFSTDTQYF.

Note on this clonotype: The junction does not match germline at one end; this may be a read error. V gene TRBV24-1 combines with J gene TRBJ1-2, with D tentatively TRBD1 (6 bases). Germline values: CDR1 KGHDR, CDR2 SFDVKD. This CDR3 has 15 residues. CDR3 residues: CATGDQGQREYGYTF. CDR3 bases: TGTGCCACCGGTGATCAAGGACAGCGAGAGTATGGCTACACCTTC.

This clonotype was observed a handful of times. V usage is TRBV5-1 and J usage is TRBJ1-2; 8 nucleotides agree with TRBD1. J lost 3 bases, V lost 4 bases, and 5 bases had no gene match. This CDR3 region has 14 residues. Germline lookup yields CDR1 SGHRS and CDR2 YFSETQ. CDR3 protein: CASSPAGGDYGYTF. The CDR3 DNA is TGCGCCAGCAGCCCCGCAGGGGGCGACTATGGCTACACCTTC.

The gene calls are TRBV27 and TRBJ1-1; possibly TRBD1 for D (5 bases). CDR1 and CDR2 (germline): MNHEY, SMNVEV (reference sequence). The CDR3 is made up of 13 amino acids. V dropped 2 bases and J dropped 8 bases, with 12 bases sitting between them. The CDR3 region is CASSLRQLGEAFF. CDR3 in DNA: TGTGCCAGCAGTTTAAGACAGCTGGGGGAAGCTTTCTTT.

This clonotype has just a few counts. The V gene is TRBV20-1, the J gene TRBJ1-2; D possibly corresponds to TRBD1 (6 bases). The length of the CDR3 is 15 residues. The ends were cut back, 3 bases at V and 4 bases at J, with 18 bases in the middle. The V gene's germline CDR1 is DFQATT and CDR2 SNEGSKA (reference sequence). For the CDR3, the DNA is TGCAGTGCTAGGGGGCCGGGGGCGCTTGGCTATGGCTACACCTTC. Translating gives CSARGPGALGYGYTF.

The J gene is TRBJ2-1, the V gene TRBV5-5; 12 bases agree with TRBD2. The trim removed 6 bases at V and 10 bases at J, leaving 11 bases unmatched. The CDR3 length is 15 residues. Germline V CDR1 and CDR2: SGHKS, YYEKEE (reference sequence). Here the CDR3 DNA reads TGTGCCAGCACCCCTGGGCTAGCGGGGGGGCGGGAGCAGTTCTTC. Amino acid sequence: CASTPGLAGGREQFF.

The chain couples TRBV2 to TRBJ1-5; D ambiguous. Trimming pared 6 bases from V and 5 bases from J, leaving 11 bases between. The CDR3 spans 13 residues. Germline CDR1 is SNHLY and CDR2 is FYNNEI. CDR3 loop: CASRGGSYQPQHF. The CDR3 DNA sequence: TGTGCCAGCAGAGGCGGGTCTTATCAGCCCCAGCATTTT.

The CDR3 loop reads CASSPGGVGYTF. CDR3 coding DNA: TGTGCCAGCAGCCCCGGGGGGGTAGGCTACACCTTC. The V and J genes are TRBV27 and TRBJ1-2, with D maybe TRBD1 (5 bases). The CDR3 runs to 12 residues. Between the trimmed V and J ends, which lost 6 bases and 8 bases, there was a span of 13 bases. Germline assignment: CDR1 MNHEY and CDR2 SMNVEV (reference sequence).

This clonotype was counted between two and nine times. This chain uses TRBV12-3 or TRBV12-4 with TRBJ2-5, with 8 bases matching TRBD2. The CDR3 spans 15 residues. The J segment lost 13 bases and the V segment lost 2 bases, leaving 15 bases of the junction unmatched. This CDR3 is CASSLTSSGGLDVYF. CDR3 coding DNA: TGTGCCAGCAGTTTAACGTCCAGCGGGGGCCTCGATGTGTACTTC.